The clone carrying this T cell receptor (beta chain) was seen once. The antigen is undetermined. The data stem from a study of cytomegalovirus exposure and HLA in healthy donors. Study conclusions and caveats: TRBV6-2, TRBV6-3 and some other V segments were unresolvable in 87-base-pair reads. Later analysis identified a missense DCLRE1C variant that was linked to TCR beta V- and J-gene trimming.

Each donor's status was that of a healthy bone marrow donor. At the time of sampling, donors were nominally healthy, though unrecorded immune exposures were likely. The CDR3 contains 16 residues. Trimming left V 1 base short and J 4 bases short, with 16 bases between. Germline CDR1 MNHNS, CDR2 SASEGT. Primers: 60 Vbeta forward and 13 Jbeta reverse. Assay used: immunoSEQ multiplex PCR; TCRdb lists only in-frame clones, some missing. Among about 120,000 clones listed, around 80% were seen once. The V gene is TRBV6-1, the J gene TRBJ1-2; D perhaps matches TRBD1 (6 bases). Sequencing was done on a sample of PBMCs. This receptor was identified in a female donor in good health and CMV-seronegative. CDR3 sequence: CASSEELGAEAYGYTF. In DNA, the CDR3 is TGTGCCAGCAGTGAAGAGTTGGGGGCGGAGGCCTATGGCTACACCTTC.